This TCR beta chain was obtained from a study of blood T cells in healthy people across ages. Overall study results and limits: Per million T cells, TCR beta diversity dropped about linearly as age rose.

A sample-barcoded 5' primer and a J-beta primer mix were used in a second PCR of about 7 to 12 cycles. Unique molecular identifiers of 12 random nucleotides labeled each cDNA. Each sample yielded at least 3 million CDR3-containing paired-end reads. TCRdb processed the 5' RACE reads anew with MiXCR; each CDR3 protein has one entry. The sample contains hundreds of thousands of distinct CDR3 sequences, approximately 43% of which appear only once. For this clonotype: Its target is not known.

Per sample, no less than 5 micrograms of total RNA were extracted. This CDR3 region has 13 residues. The J segment lost 4 bases and the V segment lost 7 bases, leaving 4 bases of the junction unmatched. The germline V gene encodes CDR1 MNHNY and CDR2 SVGAGI (reference sequence). The clonotype originates from a woman aged 55-70 years in good health. The sample was blood. V usage is TRBV6-6 and J usage is TRBJ1-5, with 7 bases that match TRBD1. Written as DNA, the CDR3 is TGTGCCAGCACCAGGGGGGCTAATCAGCCCCAGCATTTT. Amino acid sequence: CASTRGANQPQHF.